This T cell receptor (beta chain) stems from a study of tumor-infiltrating lymphocytes in primary liver carcinoma. Study in general: Spanning 30 to 69 years of age, the patients were men and women. With diameters of about 4 to 11 cm, tumors were stage T1-T3 N0M0.

Findings and caveats of the study: Lower overlap was observed for tumor-adjacent and tumor-blood pairs relative to tumor region pairs.

Priming with a constant-region primer yielded TCR beta cDNA from roughly 0.45 ug total RNA. ARM-PCR, slightly modified, supplied the TCR beta libraries through three nested multiplex PCR rounds. The opening two PCR rounds, around 11 cycles each, paired TRBV1-TRBV30 forward primers with a C-beta reverse primer. TCRdb fed the multiplex PCR reads into MiXCR, producing one record per CDR3 protein. The repertoire holds approximately 330,000 distinct CDR3 sequences, with less than 75% as singletons. Germline DNA was extracted too, while blood RNA derived from unsorted whole blood. They drew four milliliters of peripheral blood before surgery. Of note for this clonotype: Its antigen is not identified.

Trimming shortened V by 4 bases and J by 7 bases, and 23 bases separated the two germline ends. The CDR3 spans 16 residues. CDR1 and CDR2 (germline): SGHAT, FQNNGV. Sequenced input: peripheral blood. V usage is TRBV11-2 and J usage is TRBJ2-7, with D possibly being TRBD2 (6 bases). The source of this sequence is a man aged 40-55 years with primary liver carcinoma and hepatitis B virus infection. CDR3 amino acids: CASSSPSLAAFNEQYF. CDR3 in DNA: TGTGCCAGCAGCTCCCCGTCGTTAGCGGCCTTCAATGAGCAGTACTTC.